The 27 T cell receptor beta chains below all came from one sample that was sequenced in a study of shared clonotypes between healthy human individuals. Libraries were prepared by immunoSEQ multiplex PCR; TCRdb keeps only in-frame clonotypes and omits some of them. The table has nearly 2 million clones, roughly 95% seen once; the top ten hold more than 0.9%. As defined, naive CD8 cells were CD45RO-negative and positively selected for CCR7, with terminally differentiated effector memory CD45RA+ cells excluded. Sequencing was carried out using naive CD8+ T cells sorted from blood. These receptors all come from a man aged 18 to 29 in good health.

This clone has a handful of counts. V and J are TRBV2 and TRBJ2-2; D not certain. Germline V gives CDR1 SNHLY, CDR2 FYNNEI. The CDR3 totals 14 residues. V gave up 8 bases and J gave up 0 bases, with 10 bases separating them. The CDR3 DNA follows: TGTGCCAGCCCGTTAAGGGCGAACACCGGGGAGCTGTTTTTT. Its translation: CASPLRANTGELFF.

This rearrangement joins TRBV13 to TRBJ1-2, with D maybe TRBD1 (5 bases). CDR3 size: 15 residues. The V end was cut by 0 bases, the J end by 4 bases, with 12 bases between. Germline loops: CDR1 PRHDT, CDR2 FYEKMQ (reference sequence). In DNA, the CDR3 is TGTGCCAGCAGCTTAGGTGGAGACAGTCTCTATGGCTACACCTTC. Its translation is CASSLGGDSLYGYTF.

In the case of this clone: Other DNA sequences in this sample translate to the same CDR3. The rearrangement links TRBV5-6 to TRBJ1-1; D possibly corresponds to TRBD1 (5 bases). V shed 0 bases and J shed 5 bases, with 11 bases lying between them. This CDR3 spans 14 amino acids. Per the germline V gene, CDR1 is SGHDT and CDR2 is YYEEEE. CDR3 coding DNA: TGTGCCAGCAGCTTGGCTGGGGGAGGAACTGAAGCTTTCTTT. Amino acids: CASSLAGGGTEAFF.

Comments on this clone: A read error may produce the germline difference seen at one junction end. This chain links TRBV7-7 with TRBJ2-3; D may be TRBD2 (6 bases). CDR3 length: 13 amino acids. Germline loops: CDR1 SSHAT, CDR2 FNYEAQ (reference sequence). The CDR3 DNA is TGTGCTAGCAGCTCGGGGGAGACAGATACGCAGTATTTT. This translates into CASSSGETDTQYF. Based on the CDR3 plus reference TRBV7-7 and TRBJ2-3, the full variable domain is GAGVSQSPRYKVTKRGQDVTLRCDPISSHATLYWYQQALGQGPEFLTYFNYEAQPDKSGLPSDRFSAERPEGSISTLTIQRTEQRDSAMYRCASSSGETDTQYFGPGTRLTVL.

The CDR3 region has the DNA TGTGCCAGCAGTGTGGACATCAACCCGAATCAGCCCCAGCATTTT. Its protein is CASSVDINPNQPQHF. The rearrangement uses TRBV28 and TRBJ1-5; D possibly corresponds to TRBD1 (5 bases). CDR1 is MDHEN and CDR2 is SYDVKM in the germline V gene. The CDR3 is 15 amino acids. Between the trimmed V and J ends, which lost 5 bases and 4 bases, there was a span of 15 bases.

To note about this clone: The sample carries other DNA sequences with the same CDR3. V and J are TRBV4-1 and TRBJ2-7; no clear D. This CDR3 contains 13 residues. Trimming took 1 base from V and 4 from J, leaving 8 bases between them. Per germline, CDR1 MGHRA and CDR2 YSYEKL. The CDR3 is CASSQATSYEQYF. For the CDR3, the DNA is TGCGCCAGCAGCCAAGCCACGAGTTACGAGCAGTACTTC.

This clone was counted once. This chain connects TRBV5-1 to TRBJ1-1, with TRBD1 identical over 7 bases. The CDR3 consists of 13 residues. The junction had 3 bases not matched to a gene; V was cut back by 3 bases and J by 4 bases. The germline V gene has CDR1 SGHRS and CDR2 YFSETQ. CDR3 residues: CASSYDRVTEAFF. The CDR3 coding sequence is TGCGCCAGCAGCTATGACAGGGTCACTGAAGCTTTCTTT.

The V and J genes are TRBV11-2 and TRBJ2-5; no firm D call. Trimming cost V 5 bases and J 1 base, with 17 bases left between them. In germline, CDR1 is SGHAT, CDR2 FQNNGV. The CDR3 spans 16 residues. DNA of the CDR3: TGTGCCAGCAGCCCCCCCGGTGGCCTACTCCAAGAGACCCAGTACTTC. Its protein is CASSPPGGLLQETQYF. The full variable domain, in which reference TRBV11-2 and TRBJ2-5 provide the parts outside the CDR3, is EAGVAQSPRYKIIEKRQSVAFWCNPISGHATLYWYQQILGQGPKLLIQFQNNGVVDDSQLPKDRFSAERLKGVDSTLKIQPAKLEDSAVYLCASSPPGGLLQETQYFGPGTRLLVL.

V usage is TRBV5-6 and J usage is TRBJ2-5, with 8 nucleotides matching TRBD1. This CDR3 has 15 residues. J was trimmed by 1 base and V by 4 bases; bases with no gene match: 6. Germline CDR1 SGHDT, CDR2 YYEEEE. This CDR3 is CASSRQGYPQETQYF. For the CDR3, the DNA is TGTGCCAGCAGCCGACAGGGGTACCCCCAAGAGACCCAGTACTTC.

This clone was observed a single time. DNA of the CDR3: TGTGCCACCTATTTAGGAGGGTCGGATACCACTGAAGCTTTCTTT. This sequence encodes CATYLGGSDTTEAFF. The chain recombines TRBV10-3 with TRBJ1-1, with D unclear. This CDR3 comprises 15 residues. The germline V and J ends were trimmed by 10 bases and 4 bases, with 22 bases remaining between them. Germline V gene sequence: CDR1 ENHRY, CDR2 SYGVKD.

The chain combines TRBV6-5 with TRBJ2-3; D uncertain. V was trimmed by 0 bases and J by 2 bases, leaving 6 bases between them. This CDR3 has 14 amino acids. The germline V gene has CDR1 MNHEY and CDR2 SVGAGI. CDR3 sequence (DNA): TGTGCCAGCAGTTACTCGACCATCACAGATACGCAGTATTTT. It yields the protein CASSYSTITDTQYF.

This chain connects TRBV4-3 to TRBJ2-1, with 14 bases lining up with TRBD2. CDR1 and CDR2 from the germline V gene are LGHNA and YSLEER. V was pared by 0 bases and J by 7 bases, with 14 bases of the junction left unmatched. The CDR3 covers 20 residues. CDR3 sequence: CASSQDRLAGGPESTNEQFF. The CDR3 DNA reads TGCGCCAGCAGCCAAGACCGACTAGCGGGAGGGCCGGAGAGTACGAATGAGCAGTTCTTC.

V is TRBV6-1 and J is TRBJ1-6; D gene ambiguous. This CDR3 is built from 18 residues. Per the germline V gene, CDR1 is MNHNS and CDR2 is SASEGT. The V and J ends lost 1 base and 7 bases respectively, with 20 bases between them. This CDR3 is CASSEELAPRKGNSPLHF. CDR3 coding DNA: TGTGCCAGCAGTGAAGAACTGGCCCCACGGAAAGGGAATTCACCCCTCCACTTT.

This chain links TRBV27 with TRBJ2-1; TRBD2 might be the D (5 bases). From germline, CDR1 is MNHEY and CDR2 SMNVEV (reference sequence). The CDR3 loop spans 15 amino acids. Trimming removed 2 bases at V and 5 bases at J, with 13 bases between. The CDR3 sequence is CASSLEGPSHNEQFF. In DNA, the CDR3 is TGTGCCAGCAGTTTAGAGGGTCCTAGTCACAATGAGCAGTTCTTC.

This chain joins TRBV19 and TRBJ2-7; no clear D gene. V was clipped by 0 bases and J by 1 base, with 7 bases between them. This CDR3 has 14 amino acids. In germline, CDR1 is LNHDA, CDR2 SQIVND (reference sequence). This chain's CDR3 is CASSIDTLSYEQYF. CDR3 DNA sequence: TGTGCCAGTAGTATAGATACACTTTCCTACGAGCAGTACTTC. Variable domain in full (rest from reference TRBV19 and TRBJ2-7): DGGITQSPKYLFRKEGQNVTLSCEQNLNHDAMYWYRQDPGQGLRLIYYSQIVNDFQKGDIAEGYSVSREKKESFPLTVTSAQKNPTAFYLCASSIDTLSYEQYFGPGTRLTVT.

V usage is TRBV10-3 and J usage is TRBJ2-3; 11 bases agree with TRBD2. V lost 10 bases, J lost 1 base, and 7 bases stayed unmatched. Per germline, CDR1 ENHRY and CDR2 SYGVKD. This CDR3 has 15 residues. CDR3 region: CATATSGEGTDTQYF. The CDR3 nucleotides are TGTGCCACCGCGACTAGCGGGGAAGGCACAGATACGCAGTATTTT.

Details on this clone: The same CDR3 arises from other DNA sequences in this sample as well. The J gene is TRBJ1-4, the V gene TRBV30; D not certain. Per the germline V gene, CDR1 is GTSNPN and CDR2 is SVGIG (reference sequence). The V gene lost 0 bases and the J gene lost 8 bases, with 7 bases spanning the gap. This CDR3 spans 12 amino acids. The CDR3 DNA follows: TGTGCCTGGAGTGTACTAGGGGAAAAACTGTTTTTT. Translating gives CAWSVLGEKLFF.

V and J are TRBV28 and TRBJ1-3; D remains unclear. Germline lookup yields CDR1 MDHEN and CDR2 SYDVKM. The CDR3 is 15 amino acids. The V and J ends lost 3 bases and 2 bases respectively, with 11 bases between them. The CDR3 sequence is CASSFRGFTGNTIYF. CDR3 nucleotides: TGTGCCAGCAGTTTTCGGGGTTTTACTGGAAACACCATATATTTT.

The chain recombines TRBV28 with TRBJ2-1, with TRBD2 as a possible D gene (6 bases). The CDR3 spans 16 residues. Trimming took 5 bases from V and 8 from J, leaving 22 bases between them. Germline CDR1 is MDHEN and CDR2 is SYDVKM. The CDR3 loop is CASSPSGTRTPHEQFF. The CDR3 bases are TGTGCCAGCAGTCCCTCGGGGACTCGGACTCCGCATGAGCAGTTCTTC.

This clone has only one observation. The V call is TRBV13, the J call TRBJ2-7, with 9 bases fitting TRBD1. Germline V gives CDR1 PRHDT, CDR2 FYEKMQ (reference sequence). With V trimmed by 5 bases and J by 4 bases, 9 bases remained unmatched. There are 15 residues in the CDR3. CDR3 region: CASSLEGQGTYEQYF. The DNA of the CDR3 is TGTGCCAGCAGCCTAGAAGGACAGGGGACTTACGAGCAGTACTTC.

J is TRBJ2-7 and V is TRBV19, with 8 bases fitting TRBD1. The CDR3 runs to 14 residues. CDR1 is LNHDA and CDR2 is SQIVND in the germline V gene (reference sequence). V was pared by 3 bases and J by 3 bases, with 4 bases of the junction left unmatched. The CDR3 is CASSIPGGVYEQYF. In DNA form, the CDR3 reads TGTGCCAGTAGTATCCCAGGGGGCGTCTACGAGCAGTACTTC.

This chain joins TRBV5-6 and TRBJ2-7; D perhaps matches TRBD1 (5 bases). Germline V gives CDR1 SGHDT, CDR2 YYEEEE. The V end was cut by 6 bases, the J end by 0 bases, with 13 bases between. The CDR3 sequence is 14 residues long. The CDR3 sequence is CASKLTESSYEQYF. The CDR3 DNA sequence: TGTGCCAGCAAATTGACAGAGAGCTCCTACGAGCAGTACTTC.

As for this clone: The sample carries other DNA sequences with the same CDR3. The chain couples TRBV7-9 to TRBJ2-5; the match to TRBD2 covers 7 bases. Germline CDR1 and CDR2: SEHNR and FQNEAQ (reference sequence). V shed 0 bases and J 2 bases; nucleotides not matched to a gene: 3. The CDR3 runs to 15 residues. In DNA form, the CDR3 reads TGTGCCAGCAGCTTAGCGGGAGGGTGGCAAGAGACCCAGTACTTC. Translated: CASSLAGGWQETQYF.

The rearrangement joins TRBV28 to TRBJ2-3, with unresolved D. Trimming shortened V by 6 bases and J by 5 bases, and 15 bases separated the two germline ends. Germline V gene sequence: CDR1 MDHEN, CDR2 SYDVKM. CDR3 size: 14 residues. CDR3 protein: CASSFPFPVDTQYF. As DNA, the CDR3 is TGTGCCAGCAGCTTCCCCTTTCCCGTAGATACGCAGTATTTT.

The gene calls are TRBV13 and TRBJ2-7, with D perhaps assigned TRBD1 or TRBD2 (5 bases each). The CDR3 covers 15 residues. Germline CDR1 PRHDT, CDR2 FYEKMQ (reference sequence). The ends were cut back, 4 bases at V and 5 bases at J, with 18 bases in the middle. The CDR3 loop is CASSSPGPDPHEQYF. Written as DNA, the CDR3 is TGTGCCAGCAGCTCCCCGGGACCAGACCCCCACGAGCAGTACTTC.

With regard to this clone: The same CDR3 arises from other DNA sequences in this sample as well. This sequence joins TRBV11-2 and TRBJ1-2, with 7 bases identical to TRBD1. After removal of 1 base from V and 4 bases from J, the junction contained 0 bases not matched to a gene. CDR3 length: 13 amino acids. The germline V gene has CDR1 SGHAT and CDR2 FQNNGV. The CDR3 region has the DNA TGTGCCAGCAGCTTAGCAGGGGGCTATGGCTACACCTTC. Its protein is CASSLAGGYGYTF.

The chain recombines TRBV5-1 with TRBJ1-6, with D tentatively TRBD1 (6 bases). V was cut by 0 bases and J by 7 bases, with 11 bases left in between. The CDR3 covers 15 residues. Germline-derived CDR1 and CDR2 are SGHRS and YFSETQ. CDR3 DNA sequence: TGCGCCAGCAGCTTGGTGGGGGGCGGCAATTCACCCCTCCACTTT. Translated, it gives CASSLVGGGNSPLHF.